This T cell receptor (beta chain) appears in the sequencing data of a study of blood T cell repertoires in COVID-19. Using immunoSEQ multiplex PCR, the repertoire was profiled, and TCRdb retains in-frame clones only, with some absent. The sample lists over 150,000 clones; approximately 88% were seen once. From germline, CDR1 is SGHTA and CDR2 FQGTGA. The CDR3 sequence is 15 residues long. Trimming cost V 8 bases and J 0 bases, with 14 bases left between them. Sequencing was done on a sample of peripheral blood. The receptor's source is an older woman who had recovered from COVID-19. This sequence joins TRBV7-3 and TRBJ1-3, with D perhaps TRBD1 (6 bases). The CDR3 bases are TGTGCCAGCTTTCCTTCAGGGGACTCTGGAAACACCATATATTTT. Translation: CASFPSGDSGNTIYF.